The 8 T cell receptor beta chains presented below share a single source sample, sequenced in a study of T cell repertoires in aging, cancer and after chemotherapy. TRB rearrangements spanning V, D and J were amplified using mixed TRB-A/B primers. TCRdb processed the multiplex PCR reads anew with MiXCR; each CDR3 protein has one entry. The data hold about 11,000 distinct CDR3 sequences, with 35% to 50% observed a single time. Peripheral blood genomic DNA, not sorted cells or RNA, was the template. Sequencing used blood. The receptors were gathered from a human donor in good health.

V is TRBV11-3 and J is TRBJ1-5; D gene unclear. The germline V gene has CDR1 SGHNT and CDR2 YENEEA. The V end was cut by 1 base, the J end by 0 bases, with 16 bases between. The CDR3 is 18 residues long. In nucleotides, the CDR3 is TGTGCCAGCAGCTTAGTGTGTTTGGCCCCAAATAGCAATCAGCCCCAGCATTTT. This translates into CASSLVCLAPNSNQPQHF.

CDR3 loop: CSARAPGQPKETQYF. The CDR3 nucleotides are TGCAGTGCTAGAGCCCCGGGACAGCCCAAAGAGACCCAGTACTTC. This chain links TRBV20-1 with TRBJ2-5; 7 nucleotides match TRBD1. The V gene's germline CDR1 is DFQATT and CDR2 SNEGSKA (reference sequence). J lost 3 bases, V lost 1 base, and 8 bases had no gene match. This CDR3 comprises 15 residues.

The rearrangement uses TRBV28 and TRBJ1-1, with 7 bases fitting TRBD1. Germline V gene lookup returns CDR1 MDHEN and CDR2 SYDVKM. The junction had 2 bases not matched to a gene; V was cut back by 5 bases and J by 5 bases. This CDR3 comprises 12 residues. CDR3 region: CASSQGETEAFF. As DNA, the CDR3 is TGTGCCAGCAGTCAGGGGGAGACTGAAGCTTTCTTT.

The chain is built from TRBV6-5 and TRBJ2-7; D remains unclear. CDR3 length equals 12 residues. Germline V gene data show CDR1 as MNHEY and CDR2 as SVGAGI. V was shortened by 6 bases and J by 6 bases, with 12 bases between the two germline ends. CDR3: CASSSATGEQYF. Written as DNA, the CDR3 is TGTGCCAGCAGCTCCGCCACGGGCGAGCAGTACTTC.

The chain uses TRBV7-3 and TRBJ2-3, with TRBD2 matching over 9 bases. Germline CDR1 is SGHTA and CDR2 is FQGTGA. V trimming: 4 bases; J trimming: 3 bases; junction bases outside the gene matches: 23. The CDR3 is 21 residues long. The DNA of the CDR3 is TGTGCCAGCAGCTCAACCGCCCGGGGAGGTAGCGGGAGCTCGAAAACAGATACGCAGTATTTT. It encodes CASSSTARGGSGSSKTDTQYF.

This chain joins TRBV12-5 and TRBJ2-1; TRBD2 is a possible D gene (7 bases). Germline V lookup: CDR1 LGHNT, CDR2 FRNRAP. Trimming removed 5 bases from V and 2 bases from J, with 10 bases in between. The CDR3 spans 14 residues. The CDR3 DNA reads as TGTGCTAGTGGTCGCGGGGGCCCCTACAATGAGCAGTTCTTC. It codes for CASGRGGPYNEQFF. The full variable domain, with the rest looked up from reference TRBV12-5 and TRBJ2-1, is DARVTQTPRHKVTEMGQEVTMRCQPILGHNTVFWYRQTMMQGLELLAYFRNRAPLDDSGMPKDRFSAEMPDATLATLKIQPSEPRDSAVYFCASGRGGPYNEQFFGPGTRLTVL.

The V and J genes are TRBV12-3 or TRBV12-4 and TRBJ1-3, with a possible D match to TRBD1 (5 bases). Trimming pared 4 bases from V and 3 bases from J, leaving 16 bases between. There are 16 residues in the CDR3. DNA of the CDR3: TGTGCCAGCAGTTCGGGGGACCCACCTTATGGAAACACCATATATTTT. Translated, it gives CASSSGDPPYGNTIYF.

The V and J genes are TRBV12-3 or TRBV12-4 and TRBJ2-3; TRBD1 is a possible D gene (6 bases). Trimming stripped 6 bases from V and 3 bases from J, with 10 bases between. The CDR3 is 13 amino acids. CDR3 sequence reads: CASRIRGTDTQYF. CDR3 sequence (DNA): TGTGCCAGCAGGATCAGGGGTACAGATACGCAGTATTTT.